Shown below are 22 T cell receptor beta chains from a single sample sequenced in a study of blood T cells in healthy people across ages. A J-beta primer mix and a sample-barcoded 5' primer were used in a second PCR of roughly 7 to 12 cycles. TCRdb reprocessed the 5' RACE reads via MiXCR and lists one record per CDR3 protein. This table has 1.5 million to 2 million distinct CDR3 sequences, just under 50% appearing once. The sequencing sample was made of blood. Receptors originate from a woman in her thirties or forties in good health.

The rearrangement uses TRBV9 and TRBJ2-5, with TRBD2 matching over 14 bases. The CDR3 is 17 amino acids. V trimming: 4 bases; J trimming: 1 base; junction bases outside the gene matches: 6. The germline CDR1 and CDR2 sequences are SGDLS and YYNGEE. CDR3 in DNA: TGTGCCAGCAGCTCCCGGGGACTAGCGGGAGTCCAAGAGACCCAGTACTTC. Its protein product is CASSSRGLAGVQETQYF.

The CDR3: CASSYSGAGSYNEQYF. DNA for the CDR3: TGTGCCAGCAGTTATTCAGGGGCGGGTTCCTACAATGAGCAGTACTTC. The chain joins TRBV6-6 to TRBJ2-1; D is possibly TRBD1 (6 bases). The J call is uncertain, as TRBJ2-7 better fits the DNA end. The CDR3 sequence is 16 residues long. The germline gives CDR1 MNHNY, CDR2 SVGAGI (reference sequence).

In its sample, this clonotype was seen a few times. The chain joins TRBV20-1 to TRBJ1-6; D ambiguous. The CDR3 spans 16 residues. The V end was cut by 3 bases, the J end by 1 base, with 13 bases between. Germline V gene sequence: CDR1 DFQATT, CDR2 SNEGSKA (reference sequence). The CDR3 here is CSASRGRGSYNSPLHF. For the CDR3, the DNA is TGCAGTGCTAGTCGCGGGCGGGGATCCTATAATTCACCCCTCCACTTT.

V gene TRBV7-6 combines with J gene TRBJ2-1, with 8 bases that match TRBD2. J gave up 6 bases and V 6 bases, and 10 bases lay outside the gene matches. CDR1 is SGHVS, CDR2 FNYEAQ, per germline. CDR3 length equals 15 residues. Here the CDR3 reads CASSSGTSFSNEQFF. In DNA, the CDR3 is TGTGCCAGCAGTTCCGGGACTAGTTTCTCCAATGAGCAGTTCTTC.

The CDR3 DNA follows: TGTGCCAGCAGGGGGTTAGCGGGGGGGGCAGATACGCAGTATTTT. Protein sequence: CASRGLAGGADTQYF. The chain has TRBV7-2 and TRBJ2-3, with TRBD2 matching 11 bases. The germline CDR1 and CDR2 sequences are SGHTA and FQGNSA. V shed 6 bases and J 4 bases; nucleotides not matched to a gene: 6. CDR3 size: 15 residues.

J is TRBJ2-3 and V is TRBV6-2 or TRBV6-3; 7 nucleotides align to TRBD2. Trimming cost V 8 bases and J 3 bases; bases outside gene matches: 14. Per germline, CDR1 MNHEY and CDR2 SVGEGT. The CDR3 is made up of 16 amino acids. CDR3 sequence (DNA): TGTGCCAGCGCCAAGGTGGCTCACGGGGGGACAGATACGCAGTATTTT. Protein product: CASAKVAHGGTDTQYF.

The chain has TRBV11-2 and TRBJ2-3; perhaps TRBD1 as D (5 bases). The CDR3 sequence is 15 residues long. CDR1 is SGHAT and CDR2 is FQNNGV in the germline V gene. V was shortened by 5 bases and J by 2 bases, with 14 bases between the two germline ends. CDR3 bases: TGTGCCAGCAGCACAAGTCCGGACATCACAGATACGCAGTATTTT. Protein sequence: CASSTSPDITDTQYF.

This rearrangement joins TRBV3-1 to TRBJ2-6; possible D gene TRBD1, 5 bases. The CDR3 is 18 residues long. In germline, CDR1 is LGHDT, CDR2 YNNKEL (reference sequence). V lost 0 bases and J 0 bases, leaving 12 bases between the germline ends. The CDR3 spells CASSQEERTSSGANVLTF. The CDR3 DNA reads as TGTGCCAGCAGCCAAGAAGAACGGACAAGCTCTGGGGCCAACGTCCTGACTTTC.

This clonotype was seen a few times. CDR3 bases: TGTGCCAGCAGCTTGGGGGGTGCGAATGAAGCTTTCTTT. Its protein is CASSLGGANEAFF. The V call is TRBV5-5, the J call TRBJ1-1; D remains ambiguous. Germline V CDR1 and CDR2: SGHKS, YYEKEE (reference sequence). CDR3 size: 13 residues. The germline V and J ends were trimmed by 0 bases and 7 bases, with 10 bases remaining between them.

The chain joins TRBV5-6 to TRBJ2-4; no firm D call. The J call may be wrong; the DNA end is better matched by TRBJ2-7. This CDR3 spans 13 amino acids. Germline-derived CDR1 and CDR2 are SGHDT and YYEEEE. This CDR3 reads CASSSQNFYEQYF. For the CDR3, the DNA is TGTGCCAGCAGCTCGCAGAACTTCTACGAGCAGTACTTC.

This chain uses TRBV29-1 with TRBJ1-4, with 7 nucleotides matching TRBD1. V dropped 4 bases and J dropped 8; count of bases not matched to a gene: 4. The CDR3 loop spans 12 amino acids. Germline-derived CDR1 and CDR2 are SQVTM and ANQGSEA. DNA for the CDR3: TGCAGCGTTGTGACAGGGAGCGAAAAACTGTTTTTT. Translating gives CSVVTGSEKLFF.

This clonotype is a singleton in its sample. The V and J genes are TRBV6-5 and TRBJ1-1; D is ambiguous. The V gene's germline CDR1 is MNHEY and CDR2 SVGAGI. Trimming cost V 6 bases and J 10 bases, with 18 bases left between them. The CDR3 consists of 13 residues. The CDR3: CASRSDTGLSAFF. The CDR3 bases are TGTGCCAGCAGATCCGACACGGGCTTGTCAGCTTTCTTT.

The chain carries TRBV25-1 and TRBJ2-3, with TRBD2 as a possible D gene (6 bases). Trimming stripped 4 bases from V and 4 bases from J, with 18 bases between. Per germline, CDR1 MGHDK and CDR2 SYGVNS. This CDR3 is built from 16 residues. The CDR3 reads CASSGRSGVVADTQYF. The CDR3 DNA reads TGTGCCAGCAGTGGGAGATCGGGGGTAGTGGCAGATACGCAGTATTTT.

The chain joins TRBV7-3 to TRBJ2-3; 10 nucleotides align to TRBD2. J lost 0 bases, V lost 0 bases, and 3 bases had no gene match. CDR1 is SGHTA, CDR2 FQGTGA, per germline. CDR3 length equals 17 residues. The chain's CDR3 is CASSLTWTSGSTDTQYF. In DNA form, the CDR3 reads TGTGCCAGCAGCTTAACGTGGACTAGCGGTAGCACAGATACGCAGTATTTT.

This clonotype appeared a few times. The chain is built from TRBV4-2 and TRBJ2-3; D is unresolved. The CDR3 runs 13 residues. The germline V gene encodes CDR1 LGHNA and CDR2 YNFKEQ. Trimming removed 1 base at V and 4 bases at J, with 6 bases between. The DNA of the CDR3 is TGTGCCAGCAGCCAAGCCCCGCCAGATACGCAGTATTTT. It codes for CASSQAPPDTQYF.

J is TRBJ1-2 and V is TRBV4-3, with 8 bases identical to TRBD1. Germline loops: CDR1 LGHNA, CDR2 YSLEER. Unmatched junction bases numbered 4, after V lost 0 bases and J lost 4 bases. This CDR3 is 15 amino acids long. CDR3 DNA: TGCGCCAGCAGCCAAGAGACTACAGGGGGCTATGGCTACACCTTC. It codes for CASSQETTGGYGYTF.

The chain links TRBV11-3 to TRBJ2-3; TRBD1 matches at 9 bases. CDR1 is SGHNT, CDR2 YENEEA, per germline. With 5 bases clipped from V and 3 bases from J, the junction kept 15 bases outside the gene matches. The CDR3 consists of 18 residues. CDR3 in amino acids: CASSTGQGVQVGTDTQYF. CDR3 bases: TGTGCCAGCAGCACGGGACAGGGAGTACAAGTTGGTACAGATACGCAGTATTTT.

This chain connects TRBV12-3 or TRBV12-4 to TRBJ1-5; D may be TRBD1 (5 bases). V dropped 5 bases and J dropped 0 bases, with 11 bases sitting between them. The CDR3 is made up of 15 amino acids. In DNA, the CDR3 is TGTGCCAGCAGTATATGGGACCCTAGCAATCAGCCCCAGCATTTT. Its protein product is CASSIWDPSNQPQHF.

The J gene is TRBJ2-1, the V gene TRBV7-3, with 7 bases lining up with TRBD2. V was clipped by 3 bases and J by 5 bases; unmatched bases: 7. The CDR3 has 15 residues. In germline, CDR1 is SGHTA, CDR2 FQGTGA. This CDR3 reads CASSLEGLPHNEQFF. For the CDR3, the DNA is TGTGCCAGCAGCTTGGAGGGACTACCTCACAATGAGCAGTTCTTC.

CDR3 coding DNA: TGTGCCAGCAGTTTATCGCTAGGTGGGGCCAACGTCCTGACTTTC. This codes for CASSLSLGGANVLTF. The V gene is TRBV12-3 or TRBV12-4, the J gene TRBJ2-6; D remains ambiguous. Deletions cut 2 bases from V and 3 bases from J, with 8 bases between. This CDR3 spans 15 amino acids.

This clonotype has just a few counts. The rearrangement links TRBV6-5 to TRBJ2-7, with 7 positions matching TRBD1. Germline V lookup: CDR1 MNHEY, CDR2 SVGAGI. The CDR3 has 14 residues. V lost 2 bases and J lost 1; bases outside the gene matches: 2. CDR3 nucleotide sequence: TGTGCCAGCAGTTACGTGACAGGGTCCTACGAGCAGTACTTC. Protein sequence: CASSYVTGSYEQYF.

This clonotype was recorded at least ten times. The V and J genes are TRBV27 and TRBJ2-3, with D uncertain. The germline V gene encodes CDR1 MNHEY and CDR2 SMNVEV (reference sequence). This CDR3 has 13 amino acids. V lost 5 bases, J lost 3 bases, and 9 bases lay in between. CDR3 in amino acids: CASSLKGTDTQYF. The CDR3 DNA is TGTGCCAGCAGTCTCAAAGGGACAGATACGCAGTATTTT.